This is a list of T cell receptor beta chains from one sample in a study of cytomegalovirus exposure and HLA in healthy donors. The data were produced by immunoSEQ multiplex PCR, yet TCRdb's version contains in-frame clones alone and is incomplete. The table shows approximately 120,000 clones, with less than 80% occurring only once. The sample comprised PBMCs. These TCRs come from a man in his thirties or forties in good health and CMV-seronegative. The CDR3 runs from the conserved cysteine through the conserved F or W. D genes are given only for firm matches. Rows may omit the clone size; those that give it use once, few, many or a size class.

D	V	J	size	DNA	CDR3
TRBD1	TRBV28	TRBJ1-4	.	TGTGCCAGCAGTTTCTCTGGACAGGTTGGTGAAAAACTGTTTTTT	CASSFSGQVGEKLFF
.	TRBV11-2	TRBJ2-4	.	TGTGCCAGCAGTTCACTACGCCAACAAAACATTCAGTACTTC	CASSSLRQQNIQYF
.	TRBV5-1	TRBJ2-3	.	TGCGCCAGCAGCTTGGCGGACAGTAGCACAGATACGCAGTATTTT	CASSLADSSTDTQYF
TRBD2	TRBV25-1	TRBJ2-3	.	TGTGCCAGCAGTGACCCCTCTAGCGGGGGGGCCACAGATACGCAGTATTTT	CASSDPSSGGATDTQYF
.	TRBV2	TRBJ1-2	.	TGTGCCAGCAGTGGTGGGGGACTTAACACGAACTTAATCTATGGCTACACCTTC	CASSGGGLNTNLIYGYTF
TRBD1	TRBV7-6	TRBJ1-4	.	TGTGCCAGCAGCTCCACCGGACAGGGCTATAATGAAAAACTGTTTTTT	CASSSTGQGYNEKLFF
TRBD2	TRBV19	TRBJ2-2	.	TGTGCCACCTTATGGGCTAGCGGGGGCCCGAACACCGGGGAGCTGTTTTTT	CATLWASGGPNTGELFF
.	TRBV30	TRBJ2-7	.	TGTGCCTGGAGTTCTCAATGGGGCGCTGAGAAATACGAGCAGTACTTC	CAWSSQWGAEKYEQYF
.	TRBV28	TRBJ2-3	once	TGTGCCAGCAGCCCGGGAGTGACTAGCACAGATACGCAGTATTTT	CASSPGVTSTDTQYF
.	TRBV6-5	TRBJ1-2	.	TGTGCCAGCAGTTACTCAGAGAACTATGGCTACACCTTC	CASSYSENYGYTF
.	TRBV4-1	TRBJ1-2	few	TGCGCCAGCAGCCAAGATCGTTATTCCCCTAATGGCTACACCTTC	CASSQDRYSPNGYTF
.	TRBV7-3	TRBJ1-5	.	TGTGCCAGCAGAGACCCGACAGCCAGCAATCAGCCCCAGCATTTT	CASRDPTASNQPQHF
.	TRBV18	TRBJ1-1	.	TGTGCCAGCTCACCATATGGAGGGAAGAACACTGAAGCTTTCTTT	CASSPYGGKNTEAFF
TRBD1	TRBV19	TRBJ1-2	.	TGTGCCAGTAGTATCGGGACAGGCGGGGGCTACGTCTTC	CASSIGTGGGYVF
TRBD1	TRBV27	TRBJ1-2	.	TGTGCCAGCAGCCGGGACAGGGGGAATGGCTACACCTTC	CASSRDRGNGYTF
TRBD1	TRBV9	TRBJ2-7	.	TGTGCCAGCAGCCCACAGGGGATCTACGAGCAGTACTTC	CASSPQGIYEQYF
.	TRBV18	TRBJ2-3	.	TGTGCCAGCTCACCACCCTCGCGTAGCACAGATACGCAGTATTTT	CASSPPSRSTDTQYF
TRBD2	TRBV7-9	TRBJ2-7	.	TGTGCCAGCAGCTCCTCTCAATGGGCTAGCGGTCCCTACGAGCAGTACTTC	CASSSSQWASGPYEQYF
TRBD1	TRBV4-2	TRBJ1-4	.	TGTGCCAGCACCCAGGGGGAGGGGGTTCCAACTAATGAAAAACTGTTTTTT	CASTQGEGVPTNEKLFF
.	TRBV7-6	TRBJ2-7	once	TGTGCCAGCAGCTTATGGACAGTGGGGGAAGACTACGAGCAGTACTTC	CASSLWTVGEDYEQYF
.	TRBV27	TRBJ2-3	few	TGTGCCAGCACTTTACGGGCGGGGCTCGAGCTGGATACGCAGTATTTT	CASTLRAGLELDTQYF
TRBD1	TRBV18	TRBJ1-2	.	TGTGCCAGCTCACCGAAGACAGGGCCAACGGAGGGCTACACCTTC	CASSPKTGPTEGYTF
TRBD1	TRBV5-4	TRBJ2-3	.	TGTGCCAGCAGCGTACAGGGGGTTACGCAGTATTTT	CASSVQGVTQYF
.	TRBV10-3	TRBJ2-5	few	TGTGCCATCAGCCGGGACTCCCAAGAGACCCAGTACTTC	CAISRDSQETQYF
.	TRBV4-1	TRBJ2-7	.	TGCGCCAGCAGCCAAGATCTCAGGGGCCCTTCCTACGAGCAGTACTTC	CASSQDLRGPSYEQYF
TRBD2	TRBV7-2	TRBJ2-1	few	TGTGCCAGCAGCCGTATAGGACTAGCGGCGGAGGTTCAGTTCTTC	CASSRIGLAAEVQFF
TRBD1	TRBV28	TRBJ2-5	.	TGTGCCAGCAGTTCGGGACAGTCACAAGAGACCCAGTACTTC	CASSSGQSQETQYF
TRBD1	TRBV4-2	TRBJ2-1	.	TGTGCCAGCAGCCGGCCTGTGGGACAGGGAGAGATTGAGCAGTTCTTC	CASSRPVGQGEIEQFF
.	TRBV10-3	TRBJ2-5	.	TGTGCCGTCCGAGAAAAAAGAGGAGAGACCCAGTACTTC	CAVREKRGETQYF
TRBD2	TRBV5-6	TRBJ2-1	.	TGTGCCAGCAGCTTGGATAGCGGGGGGTTGAATGAGCAGTTCTTC	CASSLDSGGLNEQFF
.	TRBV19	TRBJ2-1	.	TGTGCCAGTAGGGGGAGCAATGAGCAGTTCTTC	CASRGSNEQFF
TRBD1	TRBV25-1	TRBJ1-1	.	TGTGCCAGCAGTGCAACGACAGGGGCCATCACTGAAGCTTTCTTT	CASSATTGAITEAFF
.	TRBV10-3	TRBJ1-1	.	TGTGCCATCAGAGAATCGGGACAGAACACTGAAGCTTTCTTT	CAIRESGQNTEAFF
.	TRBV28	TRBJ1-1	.	TGTGCCAGCAGGTATTTATCGAACACTGAAGCTTTCTTT	CASRYLSNTEAFF
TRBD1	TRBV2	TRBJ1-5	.	TGTGCCAGCAAGGGACAGGGTGATCAGCCCCAGCATTTT	CASKGQGDQPQHF
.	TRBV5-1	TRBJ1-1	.	TGCGCCAGCAGCTTGGATGGGGCTGGCACTGAAGCTTTCTTT	CASSLDGAGTEAFF
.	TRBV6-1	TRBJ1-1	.	TGTGCCAGCAAGGGGCGGTCCGGGAACACTGAAGCTTTCTTT	CASKGRSGNTEAFF
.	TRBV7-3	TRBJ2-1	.	TGTGCCAGCAGCTTGGGAGCGAGAGGAGGGGAGCAGTTCTTC	CASSLGARGGEQFF
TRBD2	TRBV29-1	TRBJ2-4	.	TGCAGCTTACAGGATCGGGGGGTAGCCAAAAACATTCAGTACTTC	CSLQDRGVAKNIQYF
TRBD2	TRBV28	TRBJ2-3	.	TGTGCCAGCAGTTTTGGGGCGGGGGGAGGCACAGATACGCAGTATTTT	CASSFGAGGGTDTQYF
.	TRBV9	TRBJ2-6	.	TGTGCCAGCAGCTTCCGACGCGGCTCTGGGGCCAACGTCCTGACTTTC	CASSFRRGSGANVLTF
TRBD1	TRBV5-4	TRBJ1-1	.	TGTGCCAGCAGCTTACCGGGACAGGGCGTTGGATCTGAAGCTTTCTTT	CASSLPGQGVGSEAFF
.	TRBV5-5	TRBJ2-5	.	TGTGCCAGCAGCAAAGGACAAGAACAAGAGACCCAGTACTTC	CASSKGQEQETQYF
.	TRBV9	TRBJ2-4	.	TGTGCCAGCAGCGTTGGGGGCGGGGCCAAAAACATTCAGTACTTC	CASSVGGGAKNIQYF
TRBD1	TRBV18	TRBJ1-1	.	TGTGCCAGCTCATCCACAGGGGGGCTCAACACTGAAGCTTTCTTT	CASSSTGGLNTEAFF
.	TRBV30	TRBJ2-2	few	TGTGCCTGGAATTCTGACTGGAACACCGGGGAGCTGTTTTTT	CAWNSDWNTGELFF
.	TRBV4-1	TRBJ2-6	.	TGCGCCAGCAGCCAAGCATCCGGACAGATCCTATCTGGGGCCAACGTCCTGACTTTC	CASSQASGQILSGANVLTF
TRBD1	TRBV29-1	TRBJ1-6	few	TGCAGCGTGGCCGACAGGGCCTATAATTCACCCCTCCACTTT	CSVADRAYNSPLHF
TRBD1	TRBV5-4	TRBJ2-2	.	TGTGCCAGCAGCTTGGTGGCAGGGGGTCCCACCGGGGAGCTGTTTTTT	CASSLVAGGPTGELFF
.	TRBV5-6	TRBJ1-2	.	TGTGCCAGCAGCTTAACAGGGATAGATGGCTACACCTTC	CASSLTGIDGYTF
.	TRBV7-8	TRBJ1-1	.	TGTGCCAGCAGCGTACAGGAAGCGAACACTGAAGCTTTCTTT	CASSVQEANTEAFF
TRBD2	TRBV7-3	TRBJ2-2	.	TGTGCCAGCAGCTCATCTAGCGGGGGACCCACCGGGGAGCTGTTTTTT	CASSSSSGGPTGELFF
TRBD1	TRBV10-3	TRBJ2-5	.	TGTGCCATCAGCCCCGGGACAGGGACAGAGACCCAGTACTTC	CAISPGTGTETQYF
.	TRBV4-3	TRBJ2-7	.	TGCGCCAGCAGCCAAGGTCAGGGGCACTACGAGCAGTACTTC	CASSQGQGHYEQYF